Reported below is one T cell receptor (beta chain). Its antigen is unknown. No base quality values were provided; no much bigger clone lies one nucleotide off. The sample is drawn from a study of shared clonotypes between healthy human individuals (dated by TCRdb to about 2020). With regard to the full study: The cohort included three men and a couple of women between 18 and 49 years of age. Per donor, three plates each were used for CD4 naive and CD4 memory, two for CD8 naive, and one for CD8 memory. Blood TCR repertoires of several healthy adults were deeply sequenced to estimate repertoire size and the extent of clonotype sharing between individuals. Different laboratories and diverse techniques were used to prepare libraries and sequence TCR repertoires, to increase sequencing depth and limit assay-specific biases. Leukapheresis yielded between about 0.9 and 10 billion PBMCs per donor.

Using the deep immunoSEQ assay, TCR CDR3 regions were amplified from genomic DNA by multiplex PCR. Extracted genomic DNA from each cell subset was spread evenly across all wells of several immunoSEQ 96-well plates, with each plate serving as a replicate. Each replicate PCR for sorted subsets received 150 to 250 ng genomic DNA, equal to tens of thousands of T cell genomes. The purified libraries were quantified using a Qubit 3.0 fluorometer, sized with a Bioanalyzer 2100, and then quantified again using the KAPA Library Quantification kit. Every immunoSEQ 96-well plate was sequenced on a separate single-read 150-cycle Illumina NextSeq 550 flow cell. Per the original workflow: The immunoSEQ output contained only junctional sequences without quality scores, so filtering could not match that applied to full-length reads. Sequences were annotated with PyIR, a Python wrapper for IgBLAST v1.9, using IMGT germline references to assign V/J genes and CDR3. Reads with weak V/J assignments (E-value above 1e-6), missing CDR3, stop codons, out-of-frame junctions, or ambiguous translated residues were removed. V3J clonotypes were defined as sequences sharing an identical inferred V gene, J gene, and CDR3 amino acid sequence. The percentage overlap between two repertoires was calculated by dividing the number of shared unique clonotypes by the size of the smaller repertoire. RTK rarefaction, the Chao1 estimator, and Recon v2.1 estimates of unobserved clonotypes were used to assess repertoire richness. Generation probabilities were computed with OLGA for all TCRbeta clonotypes obtained by the gDNA method from a few donors. TCRdb holds this immuneACCESS table with in-frame rearrangements only. Some clones are missing; in checked studies, unresolved V genes explain under half, and the rest has no known cause. The DNA was the basis for D and trimming; V, J and clone size are from that table. The sample contains millions of clones, about 95% of them found a single time. The leading ten clones occupy 0.85% to 1.3% of the sample.

CD8 naive samples consisted of CD45RO-negative cells that were positively selected for CCR7, yielding a CD45RA+CCR7+ population without TemRA cells. Donors were healthy HIV-negative adults with no recently reported acute infections or vaccinations. Every donor was a Caucasian adult living in Nashville, Tennessee, USA. Blood was collected by leukapheresis, and PBMCs were isolated by Ficoll-Histopaque density gradient centrifugation and then cryopreserved in liquid nitrogen vapor phase. Purity and quantity of every magnetically sorted T cell population were checked by analytical flow cytometry. Genomic DNA was isolated from every sorted fraction and measured by UV absorbance on a Nanodrop 2000c. Overall study results and their limits: Naive subsets generally had larger estimated clonotype richness than memory subsets. Clonotypes shared by all four sorted-subset donors showed higher generation probabilities than non-shared clonotypes. The genetic and exposure-history diversity represented was limited by the small number of donors. Pairwise subsampling indicated that sequencing depth was expected to affect the degree of clonotype sharing among donors. Sampling was restricted to blood, and TCR repertoires in tissues likely differ from the TCR repertoires found in blood. Across a few donors, roughly 5.1% of naive CD4, roughly 3.5% of naive CD8, 2.3% of memory CD4, and under 0.45% of memory CD8 clonotypes were shared. Incomplete sequencing was indicated by rarefaction of sorted-subset datasets, despite the large sequencing depth.

The CDR3 contains 14 residues, cysteine and phenylalanine counted. Of all the DNA, just the CDR3 is kept, 42 bases in frame from base 1. Trimming takes 6 bases off V and 2 bases off J; junction bases not matched to a gene: 6. As encoded in the germline V gene, CDR1 is MNHEY while CDR2 is SVGAGI. Sequencing was carried out using naive CD8+ T cells sorted from blood. Explained via the paper, the cell subset or site label denotes: CD45RA+CCR7+. The TCR sequence derives from a man between 18 and 29 years old in good health. Recombination linked TRBV6-5 to TRBJ2-7; 8 bases in the middle match TRBD1. The CDR3 is CASSPQGVAYEQYF. The nucleotide sequence reads as follows: TGTGCCAGCAGCCCACAGGGGGTAGCCTACGAGCAGTACTTC.